This T cell receptor beta chain was obtained from a study of control samples from healthy donors and cancer patients. This CDR3 contains 14 residues. V was cut by 1 base and J by 2 bases, with 8 bases left in between. Germline loops: CDR1 LNHDA, CDR2 SQIVND (reference sequence). Libraries were prepared by immunoSEQ multiplex PCR; TCRdb keeps only in-frame clonotypes and omits some of them. Of some 73,000 clones listed, around 94% were seen once; the top ten hold around 6.4%. Specimen: blood. The TCR originated in a woman aged 40 to 50 in good health. V usage is TRBV19 and J usage is TRBJ1-2; D not resolved. The CDR3: CASSIADLNYGYTF. The CDR3 DNA reads as TGTGCCAGTAGTATAGCCGACCTAAACTATGGCTACACCTTC.